Included here is one TCR beta chain sequence, with context. The record originates from a study of preoperative IRX-2 immunotherapy in early breast cancer. Trimming pared 0 bases from V and 0 bases from J, leaving 15 bases between. Germline V gene sequence: CDR1 LNHNV, CDR2 YYDKDF (reference sequence). The CDR3 length is 18 residues. This sample's treatment: preoperative locoregional IRX-2 cytokine immunotherapy. This phase Ib study tested locoregional IRX-2 cytokine immunotherapy given before surgery. The repertoire was sequenced with immunoSEQ multiplex PCR; TCRdb's copy has only in-frame clones and lacks some. The table has more than 30,000 clones, roughly 90% seen once; the top ten hold 1.5% to 2%.

The sequences come from tumor tissue, collected after IRX-2 immunotherapy. The sequence derives from a human donor with breast cancer. The chain is built from TRBV15 and TRBJ2-1, with D hard to call. This CDR3 reads CATSRDIIGRSSYNEQFF. As DNA, the CDR3 is TGTGCCACCAGCAGAGATATTATAGGAAGGAGCTCCTACAATGAGCAGTTCTTC.